These T cell receptor beta chains were read from a single sample in a study of radiotherapy plus CTLA-4 blockade in lung cancer. Some clones are missing from TCRdb's copy, which holds only in-frame ones; the method was immunoSEQ multiplex PCR. The table includes some 110,000 clones, 81% detected once. Sequenced here: peripheral blood, sampled from a patient treated with radiotherapy plus ipilimumab. The receptors shown here come from a human donor with non-small cell lung cancer that progressed on radiotherapy plus ipilimumab. Some clones in this sample may be carry-over from other donors' samples. Each CDR3 is given with its conserved first and last residue. Each record gives: J gene, clone size, V gene, D gene, CDR3 protein, CDR3 DNA. The D gene is left open where the match is weak. Size is omitted from some rows. Given values are once, few, many or a class for expanded clones.

J gene: TRBJ1-1; clone size: -; V gene: TRBV5-1; D gene: -; CDR3 protein: CASSYSPGDTEAFF; CDR3 DNA: TGCGCCAGCAGCTATAGTCCGGGGGACACTGAAGCTTTCTTT
J gene: TRBJ2-5; clone size: -; V gene: TRBV11-2; D gene: -; CDR3 protein: CASSLDAYQETQYF; CDR3 DNA: TGTGCCAGCAGCTTAGATGCGTACCAAGAGACCCAGTACTTC
J gene: TRBJ2-2; clone size: -; V gene: TRBV5-4; D gene: -; CDR3 protein: CASSLALGTGELFF; CDR3 DNA: TGTGCCAGCAGCTTGGCACTGGGTACCGGGGAGCTGTTTTTT
J gene: TRBJ2-1; clone size: -; V gene: TRBV20-1; D gene: -; CDR3 protein: CSASRRAEQFF; CDR3 DNA: TGCAGTGCTAGTCGGCGGGCTGAGCAGTTCTTC
J gene: TRBJ1-1; clone size: -; V gene: TRBV10-3; D gene: -; CDR3 protein: CAISVQNTEAFF; CDR3 DNA: TGTGCCATCAGCGTTCAGAACACTGAAGCTTTCTTT
J gene: TRBJ2-5; clone size: -; V gene: TRBV5-1; D gene: TRBD1; CDR3 protein: CASSETGKETQYF; CDR3 DNA: TGCGCCAGCAGCGAGACAGGGAAAGAGACCCAGTACTTC
J gene: TRBJ2-1; clone size: -; V gene: TRBV10-3; D gene: -; CDR3 protein: CAISALKVISSYNEQFF; CDR3 DNA: TGTGCCATCAGTGCTCTCAAGGTGATTAGTTCCTACAATGAGCAGTTCTTC
J gene: TRBJ2-7; clone size: -; V gene: TRBV18; D gene: -; CDR3 protein: CASSLKTDSYEQYF; CDR3 DNA: TGTGCCAGCTCACTGAAGACAGATTCCTACGAGCAGTACTTC
J gene: TRBJ2-1; clone size: -; V gene: TRBV6-5; D gene: -; CDR3 protein: CASSYAGAYEQFF; CDR3 DNA: TGTGCCAGCAGTTACGCAGGGGCGTATGAGCAGTTCTTC
J gene: TRBJ1-1; clone size: -; V gene: TRBV6-5; D gene: -; CDR3 protein: CASSQSDAEAFF; CDR3 DNA: TGTGCCAGCAGTCAATCGGATGCTGAAGCTTTCTTT
J gene: TRBJ2-7; clone size: few; V gene: TRBV23-1; D gene: TRBD2; CDR3 protein: CASSHPGGATYEQYF; CDR3 DNA: TGCGCCAGCAGTCACCCCGGGGGGGCAACCTACGAGCAGTACTTC
J gene: TRBJ1-2; clone size: once; V gene: TRBV29-1; D gene: -; CDR3 protein: CSVGELRNYGYTF; CDR3 DNA: TGCAGCGTTGGGGAGCTCCGAAACTATGGCTACACCTTC
J gene: TRBJ1-2; clone size: once; V gene: TRBV2; D gene: -; CDR3 protein: CASSPNRASGYTF; CDR3 DNA: TGTGCCAGCAGTCCGAACAGGGCTAGTGGCTACACCTTC
J gene: TRBJ2-7; clone size: -; V gene: TRBV11-1; D gene: TRBD1; CDR3 protein: CASATRRQGPGEQYF; CDR3 DNA: TGTGCCAGCGCGACGCGGAGACAGGGGCCCGGAGAGCAGTACTTC
J gene: TRBJ2-7; clone size: once; V gene: TRBV5-1; D gene: TRBD1; CDR3 protein: CASSPQGANEQYF; CDR3 DNA: TGCGCCAGCAGCCCCCAGGGGGCCAACGAGCAGTACTTC
J gene: TRBJ1-3; clone size: few; V gene: TRBV7-2; D gene: -; CDR3 protein: CASSLEYVAVSGNTIYF; CDR3 DNA: TGTGCCAGCAGCTTAGAATACGTCGCTGTCTCTGGAAACACCATATATTTT
J gene: TRBJ1-2; clone size: once; V gene: TRBV11-3; D gene: TRBD1; CDR3 protein: CASSLGTGGPYGYTF; CDR3 DNA: TGTGCCAGCAGCTTAGGAACAGGGGGACCCTATGGCTACACCTTC
J gene: TRBJ1-1; clone size: few; V gene: TRBV15; D gene: TRBD1; CDR3 protein: CATSRADRGITEAFF; CDR3 DNA: TGTGCCACCAGCAGAGCCGACAGGGGTATCACTGAAGCTTTCTTT
J gene: TRBJ1-1; clone size: -; V gene: TRBV9; D gene: TRBD1; CDR3 protein: CASSVGGQIMMNTEAFF; CDR3 DNA: TGTGCCAGCAGCGTAGGGGGACAGATAATGATGAACACTGAAGCTTTCTTT
J gene: TRBJ2-4; clone size: -; V gene: TRBV2; D gene: -; CDR3 protein: CASADSSKNIQYF; CDR3 DNA: TGTGCCAGCGCGGACAGCTCAAAAAACATTCAGTACTTC
J gene: TRBJ1-2; clone size: -; V gene: TRBV10-3; D gene: TRBD1; CDR3 protein: CAISPQTGGYGYTF; CDR3 DNA: TGTGCCATCAGTCCTCAGACAGGGGGCTATGGCTACACCTTC
J gene: TRBJ1-2; clone size: -; V gene: TRBV18; D gene: TRBD1; CDR3 protein: CASSPITPGQGAYGYTF; CDR3 DNA: TGTGCCAGCTCACCCATTACTCCGGGACAGGGTGCCTATGGCTACACCTTC
J gene: TRBJ2-3; clone size: -; V gene: TRBV6-5; D gene: -; CDR3 protein: CASSPSWGSTDTQYF; CDR3 DNA: TGTGCCAGCAGCCCGTCCTGGGGGAGCACAGATACGCAGTATTTT
J gene: TRBJ2-7; clone size: few; V gene: TRBV19; D gene: TRBD1; CDR3 protein: CASSMPPTSTARGEQYF; CDR3 DNA: TGTGCCAGTAGTATGCCTCCGACCTCCACTGCCAGGGGGGAGCAGTACTTC
J gene: TRBJ2-7; clone size: -; V gene: TRBV2; D gene: -; CDR3 protein: CASSDQGASYEQYF; CDR3 DNA: TGTGCCAGCAGTGATCAGGGAGCCTCCTACGAGCAGTACTTC
J gene: TRBJ1-4; clone size: -; V gene: TRBV5-6; D gene: TRBD1; CDR3 protein: CASSLGGQGFEKLFF; CDR3 DNA: TGTGCCAGCAGCTTGGGAGGACAGGGGTTTGAAAAACTGTTTTTT
J gene: TRBJ2-1; clone size: -; V gene: TRBV7-6; D gene: -; CDR3 protein: CASSSGGSSYNEQFF; CDR3 DNA: TGTGCCAGCAGCTCCGGGGGTTCTTCCTACAATGAGCAGTTCTTC
J gene: TRBJ2-7; clone size: -; V gene: TRBV6-1; D gene: TRBD2; CDR3 protein: CASGTSGGSYEQYF; CDR3 DNA: TGTGCCAGCGGAACTAGCGGGGGCTCCTACGAGCAGTACTTC
J gene: TRBJ2-3; clone size: -; V gene: TRBV7-2; D gene: -; CDR3 protein: CASSEQGTDTQYF; CDR3 DNA: TGTGCCAGCAGCGAACAGGGCACAGATACGCAGTATTTT
J gene: TRBJ1-3; clone size: -; V gene: TRBV7-9; D gene: TRBD1; CDR3 protein: CASSPGQGALLGGNTIYF; CDR3 DNA: TGTGCCAGCAGCCCGGGACAGGGGGCTCTTTTGGGTGGAAACACCATATATTTT
J gene: TRBJ2-4; clone size: -; V gene: TRBV12-5; D gene: TRBD2; CDR3 protein: CASGLPAGALAKNIQYF; CDR3 DNA: TGTGCTAGTGGTTTACCAGCGGGGGCCTTAGCCAAAAACATTCAGTACTTC
J gene: TRBJ1-2; clone size: once; V gene: TRBV19; D gene: -; CDR3 protein: CASTPGRYGYTF; CDR3 DNA: TGTGCCAGTACCCCTGGGAGATATGGCTACACCTTC
J gene: TRBJ1-1; clone size: few; V gene: TRBV9; D gene: -; CDR3 protein: CASSVGGRGDWATEAFF; CDR3 DNA: TGTGCCAGCAGCGTAGGGGGTCGCGGAGATTGGGCCACTGAAGCTTTCTTT
J gene: TRBJ1-6; clone size: -; V gene: TRBV7-9; D gene: -; CDR3 protein: CASSEGSYNSPLHF; CDR3 DNA: TGTGCCAGCAGCGAGGGCTCCTATAATTCACCCCTCCACTTT
J gene: TRBJ1-2; clone size: -; V gene: TRBV4-2; D gene: TRBD1; CDR3 protein: CASSQQVRDRRYGYTF; CDR3 DNA: TGTGCCAGCAGCCAACAGGTCCGGGACAGGAGATATGGCTACACCTTC
J gene: TRBJ1-6; clone size: -; V gene: TRBV9; D gene: -; CDR3 protein: CASSDSSSNSPLHF; CDR3 DNA: TGTGCCAGCAGCGACAGTTCCTCCAATTCACCCCTCCACTTT
J gene: TRBJ1-6; clone size: -; V gene: TRBV9; D gene: -; CDR3 protein: CASSVGGTLLDNSPLHF; CDR3 DNA: TGTGCCAGCAGCGTAGGGGGGACCCTGCTCGATAATTCACCCCTCCACTTT
J gene: TRBJ2-2; clone size: -; V gene: TRBV11-2; D gene: TRBD2; CDR3 protein: CASSPLLAGYGGELFF; CDR3 DNA: TGTGCCAGCAGCCCACTACTAGCGGGGTACGGCGGGGAGCTGTTTTTT
J gene: TRBJ1-4; clone size: -; V gene: TRBV2; D gene: TRBD1; CDR3 protein: CASTYRGELFF; CDR3 DNA: TGTGCCAGCACTTACAGGGGAGAACTGTTTTTT
J gene: TRBJ2-3; clone size: -; V gene: TRBV27; D gene: TRBD1; CDR3 protein: CASSSRQGKTDTQYF; CDR3 DNA: TGTGCCAGCAGTTCCCGACAGGGGAAAACAGATACGCAGTATTTT
J gene: TRBJ2-3; clone size: -; V gene: TRBV5-4; D gene: -; CDR3 protein: CASSSGGYTDTQYF; CDR3 DNA: TGTGCCAGCAGCTCAGGCGGATACACAGATACGCAGTATTTT
J gene: TRBJ2-5; clone size: -; V gene: TRBV2; D gene: TRBD2; CDR3 protein: CASSGLAGFRTQYF; CDR3 DNA: TGTGCCAGCAGTGGACTAGCGGGGTTCAGGACCCAGTACTTC
J gene: TRBJ1-6; clone size: -; V gene: TRBV14; D gene: TRBD1; CDR3 protein: CASSRDRGSSPLHF; CDR3 DNA: TGTGCCAGCAGCCGCGACAGGGGAAGTTCACCCCTCCACTTT
J gene: TRBJ2-3; clone size: once; V gene: TRBV11-3; D gene: -; CDR3 protein: CASSSRTTDTQYF; CDR3 DNA: TGTGCCAGCAGCTCCCGGACCACAGATACGCAGTATTTT
J gene: TRBJ2-3; clone size: once; V gene: TRBV29-1; D gene: -; CDR3 protein: CSPERSADTQCF; CDR3 DNA: TGCAGCCCCGAACGCAGCGCAGATACGCAGTGTTTT
J gene: TRBJ2-1; clone size: -; V gene: TRBV7-2; D gene: -; CDR3 protein: CASSLVTPYNEQFF; CDR3 DNA: TGTGCCAGCAGCTTAGTTACGCCCTACAATGAGCAGTTCTTC